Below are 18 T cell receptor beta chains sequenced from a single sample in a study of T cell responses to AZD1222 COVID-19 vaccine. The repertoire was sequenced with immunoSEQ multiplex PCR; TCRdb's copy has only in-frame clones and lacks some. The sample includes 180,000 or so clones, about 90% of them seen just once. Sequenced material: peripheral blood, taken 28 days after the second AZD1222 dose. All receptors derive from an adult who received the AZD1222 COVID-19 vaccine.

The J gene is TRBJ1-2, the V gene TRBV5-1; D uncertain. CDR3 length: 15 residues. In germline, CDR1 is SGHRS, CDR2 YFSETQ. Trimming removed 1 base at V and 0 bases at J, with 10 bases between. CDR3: CASSLSVNTNYGYTF. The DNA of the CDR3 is TGCGCCAGCAGCTTGTCCGTGAATACTAACTATGGCTACACCTTC.

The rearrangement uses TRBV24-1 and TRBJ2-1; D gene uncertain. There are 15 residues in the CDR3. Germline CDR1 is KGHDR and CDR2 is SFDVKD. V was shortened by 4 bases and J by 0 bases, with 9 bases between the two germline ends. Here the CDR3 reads CATSEKGLSYNEQFF. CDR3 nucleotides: TGTGCCACCAGTGAAAAAGGGCTCTCCTACAATGAGCAGTTCTTC.

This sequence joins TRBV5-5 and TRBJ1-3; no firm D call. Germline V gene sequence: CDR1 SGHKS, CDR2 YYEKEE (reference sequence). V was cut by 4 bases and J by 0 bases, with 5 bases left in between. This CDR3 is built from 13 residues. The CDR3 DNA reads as TGTGCCAGCAGCACGACCTCTGGAAACACCATATATTTT. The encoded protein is CASSTTSGNTIYF. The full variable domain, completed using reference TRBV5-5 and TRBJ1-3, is DAGVTQSPTHLIKTRGQQVTLRCSPISGHKSVSWYQQVLGQGPQFIFQYYEKEERGRGNFPDRFSARQFPNYSSELNVNALLLGDSALYLCASSTTSGNTIYFGEGSWLTVV.

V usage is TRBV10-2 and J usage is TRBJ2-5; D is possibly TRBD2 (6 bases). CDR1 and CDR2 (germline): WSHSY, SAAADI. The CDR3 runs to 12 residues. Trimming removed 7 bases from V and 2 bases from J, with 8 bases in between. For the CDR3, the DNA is TGCGCCAGCACGGCGGGACAAGAGACCCAGTACTTC. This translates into CASTAGQETQYF.

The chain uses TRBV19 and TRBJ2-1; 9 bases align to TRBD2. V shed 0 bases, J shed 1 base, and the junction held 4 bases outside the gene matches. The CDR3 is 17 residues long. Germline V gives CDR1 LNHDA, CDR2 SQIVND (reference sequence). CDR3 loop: CASSIDPSGVSYNEQFF. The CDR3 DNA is TGTGCCAGTAGTATAGATCCTAGCGGGGTGTCCTACAATGAGCAGTTCTTC. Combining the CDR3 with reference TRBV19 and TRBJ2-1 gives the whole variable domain DGGITQSPKYLFRKEGQNVTLSCEQNLNHDAMYWYRQDPGQGLRLIYYSQIVNDFQKGDIAEGYSVSREKKESFPLTVTSAQKNPTAFYLCASSIDPSGVSYNEQFFGPGTRLTVL.

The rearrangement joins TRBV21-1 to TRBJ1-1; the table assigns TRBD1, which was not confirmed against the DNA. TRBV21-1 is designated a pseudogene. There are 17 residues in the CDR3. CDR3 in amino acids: CASSKGAYTELNTEAFF. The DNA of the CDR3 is TGTGCCAGCAGCAAGGGGGCCTACACCGAACTGAACACTGAAGCTTTCTTT.

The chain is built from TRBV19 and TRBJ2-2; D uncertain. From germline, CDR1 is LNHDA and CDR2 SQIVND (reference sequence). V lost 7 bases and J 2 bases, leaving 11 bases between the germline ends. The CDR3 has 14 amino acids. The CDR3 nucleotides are TGTGCCAGTATCTCACAGATTAACACCGGGGAGCTGTTTTTT. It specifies CASISQINTGELFF. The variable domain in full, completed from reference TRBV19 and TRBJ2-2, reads DGGITQSPKYLFRKEGQNVTLSCEQNLNHDAMYWYRQDPGQGLRLIYYSQIVNDFQKGDIAEGYSVSREKKESFPLTVTSAQKNPTAFYLCASISQINTGELFFGEGSRLTVL.

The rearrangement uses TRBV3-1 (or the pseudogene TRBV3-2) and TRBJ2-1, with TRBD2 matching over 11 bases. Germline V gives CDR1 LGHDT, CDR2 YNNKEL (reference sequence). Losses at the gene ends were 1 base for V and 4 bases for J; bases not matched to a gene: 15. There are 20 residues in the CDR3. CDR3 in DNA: TGTGCCAGCAGCCAAGGGTCTAGCGGGGGGCCTACGACTATTTACAATGAGCAGTTCTTC. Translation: CASSQGSSGGPTTIYNEQFF.

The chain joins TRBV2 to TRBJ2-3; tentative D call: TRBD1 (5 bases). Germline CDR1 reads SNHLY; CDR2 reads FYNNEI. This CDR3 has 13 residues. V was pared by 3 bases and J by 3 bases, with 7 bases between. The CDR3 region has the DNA TGTGCCAGCAGTGACAAGGGGACAGATACGCAGTATTTT. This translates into CASSDKGTDTQYF.

CDR3 coding DNA: TGTGCCAGCTCACCACGGACAGGGGGGTTAATGGCCCAGTACTTC. Amino acid sequence: CASSPRTGGLMAQYF. The chain couples TRBV18 to TRBJ2-5; 10 bases line up with TRBD1. The V segment lost 1 base and the J segment 9 bases; nucleotides outside the gene matches: 8. CDR1 and CDR2 (germline): KGHSH, LQKENI. This CDR3 region has 15 residues.

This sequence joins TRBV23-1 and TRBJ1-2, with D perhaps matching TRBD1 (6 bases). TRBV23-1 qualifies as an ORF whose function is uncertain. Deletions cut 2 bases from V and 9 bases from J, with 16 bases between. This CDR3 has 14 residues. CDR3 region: CASSQPGTLPSYTF. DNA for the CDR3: TGCGCCAGCAGTCAACCTGGGACACTCCCCAGCTACACCTTC.

The CDR3 loop reads CASTLRRDGYTF. The DNA for the CDR3 is TGTGCCAGCACCCTAAGGAGAGATGGCTACACCTTC. The gene calls are TRBV6-5 and TRBJ1-2; D is ambiguous. Between the trimmed V and J ends, which lost 7 bases and 6 bases, there was a span of 12 bases. The CDR3 sequence is 12 residues long. The germline gives CDR1 MNHEY, CDR2 SVGAGI.

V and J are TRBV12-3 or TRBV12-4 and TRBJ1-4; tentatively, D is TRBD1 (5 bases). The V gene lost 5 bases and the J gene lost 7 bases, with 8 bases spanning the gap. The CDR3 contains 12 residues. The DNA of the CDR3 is TGTGCCAGCAGTACGGGGGGTGAAAAACTGTTTTTT. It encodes CASSTGGEKLFF.

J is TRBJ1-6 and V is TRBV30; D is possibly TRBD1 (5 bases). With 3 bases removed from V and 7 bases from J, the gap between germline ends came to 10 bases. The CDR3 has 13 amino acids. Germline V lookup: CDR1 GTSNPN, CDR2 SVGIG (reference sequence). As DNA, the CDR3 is TGTGCCTGGAGGGTAGACAGAAATTCACCCCTCCACTTT. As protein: CAWRVDRNSPLHF.

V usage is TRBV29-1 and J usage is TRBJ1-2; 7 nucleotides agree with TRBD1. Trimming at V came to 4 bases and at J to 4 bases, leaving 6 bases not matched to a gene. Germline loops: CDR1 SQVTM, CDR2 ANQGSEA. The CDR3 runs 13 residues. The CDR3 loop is CSVVAAGGYGYTF. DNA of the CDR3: TGCAGCGTTGTAGCGGCAGGGGGCTATGGCTACACCTTC.

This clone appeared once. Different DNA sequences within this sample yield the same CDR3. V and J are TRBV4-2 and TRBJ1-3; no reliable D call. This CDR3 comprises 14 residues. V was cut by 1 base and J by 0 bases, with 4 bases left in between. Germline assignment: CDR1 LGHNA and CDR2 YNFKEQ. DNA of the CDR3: TGTGCCAGCAGCCAAGCACGCTCTGGAAACACCATATATTTT. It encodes CASSQARSGNTIYF.

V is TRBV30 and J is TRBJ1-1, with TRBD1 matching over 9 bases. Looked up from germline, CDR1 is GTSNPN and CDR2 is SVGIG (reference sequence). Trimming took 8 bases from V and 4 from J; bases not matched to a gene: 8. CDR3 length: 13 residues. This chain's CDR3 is CATTGGGSTEAFF. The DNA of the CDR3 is TGTGCCACCACAGGGGGCGGGAGCACTGAAGCTTTCTTT.

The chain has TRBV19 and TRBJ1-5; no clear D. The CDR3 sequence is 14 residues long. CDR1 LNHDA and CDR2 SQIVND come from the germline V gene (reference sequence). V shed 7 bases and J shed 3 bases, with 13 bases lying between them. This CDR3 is CASTPRATNQPQHF. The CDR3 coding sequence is TGTGCCAGTACCCCCCGGGCCACCAATCAGCCCCAGCATTTT.